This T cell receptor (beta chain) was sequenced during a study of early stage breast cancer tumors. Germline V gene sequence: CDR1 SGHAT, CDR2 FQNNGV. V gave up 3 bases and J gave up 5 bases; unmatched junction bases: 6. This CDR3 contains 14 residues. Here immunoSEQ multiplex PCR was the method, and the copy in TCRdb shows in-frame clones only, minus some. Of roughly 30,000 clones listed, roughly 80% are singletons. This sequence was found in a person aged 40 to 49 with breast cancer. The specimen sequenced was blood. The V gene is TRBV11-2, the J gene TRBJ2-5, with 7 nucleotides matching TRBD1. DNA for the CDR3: TGTGCCAGCAGCTTGGATAACAGGGGCGAGACCCAGTACTTC. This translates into CASSLDNRGETQYF.